The sequence of this T cell receptor (beta chain) was determined in a study of early T cells in non-severe SARS-CoV-2 infection. Notes on the study in general: The study's VDJdb matching favored anti-spike CD8 responses and missed private and CD4 specificities.

The CDR3 is made up of 16 amino acids. From germline, CDR1 is SGHDT and CDR2 YYEEEE. Trimming stripped 4 bases from V and 0 bases from J, with 11 bases between. TCRdb re-analysed the 5' RACE reads in MiXCR, keeping a single row per CDR3 protein. The data contain more than 65,000 distinct CDR3 sequences, roughly 13% of them singletons. On this clonotype: Its matching antigen is unknown.

This sequence joins TRBV5-6 and TRBJ2-6, with no clear D. This TCR was recovered from an adult who was a healthcare worker with PCR-confirmed SARS-CoV-2 infection or an uninfected control (not recorded which). Material for sequencing was whole blood. CDR3 amino acids: CASSNDINSGANVLTF. CDR3 coding DNA: TGTGCCAGCAGCAATGACATAAACTCTGGGGCCAACGTCCTGACTTTC.